The TCR beta chain under discussion was sequenced for a study of blood T cell repertoires in COVID-19. Germline assignment: CDR1 SEHNR and CDR2 FQNEAQ (reference sequence). The J segment lost 8 bases and the V segment lost 5 bases, leaving 6 bases of the junction unmatched. CDR3 length equals 14 residues. Under the authors' procedure: Researchers report that nucleated cell counts were estimated from reference gene primer amplification. Clones were read by immunoSEQ multiplex PCR, and TCRdb kept only the in-frame ones, dropping some. V, J and clone size derive from that table, while D and trimming were established from the DNA sequence. This sample has 200,000 to 250,000 clones, with around 85% found just once. This clone was found once.

The rearrangement uses TRBV7-9 and TRBJ1-4, with 9 nucleotides matching TRBD1. The material sequenced was peripheral blood. The source of this sequence is a woman between 45 and 65 years old with acute or convalescent COVID-19. The CDR3 reads CASSPQGALEKLFF. The CDR3 nucleotides read TGTGCCAGCAGCCCACAGGGGGCTCTGGAAAAACTGTTTTTT.